The clone carrying this TCR beta chain came up many times. Its antigen is unknown. Via MiXCR, TCRdb re-called the 5' RACE reads, giving one row per CDR3 protein. The sample includes over 150,000 distinct CDR3 sequences, 5.5% to 7.5% of them seen just once. The source of the sample is a study of T cells after yellow fever vaccination. Study-wide results and caveats: The study noted that FACS-sorted repertoires could contain abundant clonotypes contaminating from the bulk population. CD4 and CD8 compartments shared a small share of clonotypes.

The CDR3 totals 14 residues. V lost 6 bases, J lost 1 base, and 12 bases lay in between. The germline V gene encodes CDR1 SQVTM and CDR2 ANQGSEA. The specimen comprised CD4+ T cells sorted from PBMCs, sampled on the day of the first yellow fever vaccination. The chain uses TRBV29-1 and TRBJ2-2, with D tentatively TRBD1 (6 bases). The TCR sequence derives from a man between 18 and 29 years old who received the YFV17D yellow fever vaccine. CDR3 nucleotide sequence: TGCAGCGTCTCAGGGGTTTTGAACACCGGGGAGCTGTTTTTT. Amino acid sequence: CSVSGVLNTGELFF.